This T cell receptor (beta chain) was observed in a study of cytomegalovirus exposure and HLA in healthy donors. Study-level information: Counted in an early data release were about 85 million unique TCRs from HLA-typed donors.

Study-wide results and caveats: There were three CMV-associated chains whose specificity for CMV antigens was confirmed in vitro.

Comments on this clone: Antigen unknown.

The PCR made use of 60 Vbeta and 13 Jbeta primers. Libraries were prepared by immunoSEQ multiplex PCR; TCRdb keeps only in-frame clonotypes and omits some of them. The sample lists more than 150,000 clones, 70% to 80% seen once, with 1.5% to 2% in the top ten. The sequencing sample was made of PBMCs. The receptor comes from a man younger than 35 in good health and CMV-seronegative.

CDR3 nucleotides: TGTGCCACTCAGGAGGGCAATCAGCCCCAGCATTTT. Translating it yields CATQEGNQPQHF. The chain is built from TRBV15 and TRBJ1-5, with D unresolved. The V end lost 9 bases, the J end lost 2 bases, and 8 bases lay between the germline ends. Germline CDR1 and CDR2: LNHNV and YYDKDF (reference sequence). The CDR3 spans 12 residues.